Included here is one TCR beta chain sequence, with context. Methods used by the authors: Reference gene primer amplification gave nucleated cell count estimates. Clones were sequenced by immunoSEQ multiplex PCR, and TCRdb holds only the in-frame ones, with some missing. The V and J calls and the clone size are those of that table, but D and trimming were determined from the DNA. The sample yields roughly 100,000 clones, 70% to 90% seen once. The data were taken from a study of blood T cell repertoires in COVID-19. Study as a whole: The United States, Italy and Spain were the sources of the acute and convalescent COVID-19 samples. PBMCs, B-cell-depleted T cells, or T cells were the source of the cDNA or gDNA that made up the material.

With 7 bases clipped from V and 4 bases from J, the junction kept 6 bases outside the gene matches. Germline V gene data show CDR1 as MNHEY and CDR2 as SVGAGI. The CDR3 spans 14 residues. The clonotype was recovered from a woman in her thirties with acute or convalescent COVID-19. Input material: peripheral blood. The chain employs TRBV6-5 and TRBJ2-3; TRBD2 matches 9 bases. CDR3 residues: CASNGGGASDTQYF. The CDR3 nucleotides read TGTGCCAGCAACGGCGGGGGGGCATCAGATACGCAGTATTTT.